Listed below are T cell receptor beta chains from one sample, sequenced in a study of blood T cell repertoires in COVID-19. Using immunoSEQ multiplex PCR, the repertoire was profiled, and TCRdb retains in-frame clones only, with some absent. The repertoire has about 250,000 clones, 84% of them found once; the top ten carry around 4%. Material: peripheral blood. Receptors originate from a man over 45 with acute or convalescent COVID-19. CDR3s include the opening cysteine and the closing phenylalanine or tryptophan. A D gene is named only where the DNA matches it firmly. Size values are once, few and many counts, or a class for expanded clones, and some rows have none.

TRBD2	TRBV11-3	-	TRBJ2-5	CAISSLAGEETQYF	TGTGCCATCTCTTCACTAGCGGGAGAAGAGACCCAGTACTTC
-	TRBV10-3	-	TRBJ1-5	CAISESQGNQPQHF	TGTGCCATCAGTGAGTCTCAGGGAAATCAGCCCCAGCATTTT
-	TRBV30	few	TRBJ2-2	CAWRLMGRETGELFF	TGTGCCTGGAGGCTAATGGGCCGCGAGACCGGGGAGCTGTTTTTT
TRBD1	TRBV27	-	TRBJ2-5	CASNPFGQGVETQYF	TGTGCCAGCAACCCGTTCGGACAGGGAGTTGAGACCCAGTACTTC
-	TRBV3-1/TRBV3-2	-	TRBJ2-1	CASSQSGAQQFF	TGTGCCAGCAGCCAGTCGGGAGCGCAGCAGTTCTTC
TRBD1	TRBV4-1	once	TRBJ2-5	CASSQEGGFSETQYF	TGCGCCAGCAGCCAAGAAGGGGGCTTTTCGGAGACCCAGTACTTC
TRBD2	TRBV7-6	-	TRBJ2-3	CASSPLGTSGGGTDTQYF	TGTGCCAGCAGCCCCTTGGGGACTAGCGGGGGGGGCACAGATACGCAGTATTTT
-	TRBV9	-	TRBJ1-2	CASSVAGNGGYTF	TGTGCCAGCAGCGTAGCCGGGAACGGTGGCTACACCTTC
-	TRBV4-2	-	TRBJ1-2	CASSQDGGNYGYTF	TGTGCCAGCAGCCAAGATGGGGGGAACTATGGCTACACCTTC
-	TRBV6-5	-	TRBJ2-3	CASERGSDTQYF	TGTGCCAGCGAGAGAGGGTCAGATACGCAGTATTTT
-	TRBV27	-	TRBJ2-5	CASSLLRGVETQYF	TGTGCCAGCAGTTTACTCAGGGGTGTCGAGACCCAGTACTTC
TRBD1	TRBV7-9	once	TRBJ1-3	CASSPRGQVFSGNTIYF	TGTGCCAGCAGCCCCCGGGGACAGGTGTTCTCTGGAAACACCATATATTTT
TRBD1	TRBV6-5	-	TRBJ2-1	CASRTGQGDNEQFF	TGTGCCAGCAGAACGGGACAGGGAGACAATGAGCAGTTCTTC
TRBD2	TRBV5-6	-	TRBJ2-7	CASEAREGIGEQYF	TGTGCCAGCGAAGCGAGGGAGGGGATAGGCGAGCAGTACTTC
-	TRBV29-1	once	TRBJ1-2	CSVWYRAKNNYGYTF	TGCAGCGTTTGGTACAGGGCGAAAAATAACTATGGCTACACCTTC
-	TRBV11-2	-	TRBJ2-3	CASSLVHRAQVDTQYF	TGTGCCAGCAGCTTAGTCCACAGGGCTCAGGTAGATACGCAGTATTTT
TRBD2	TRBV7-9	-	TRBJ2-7	CASRDSGNPYEQYF	TGTGCCAGCAGAGACAGCGGGAATCCCTACGAGCAGTACTTC
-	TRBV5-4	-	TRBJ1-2	CASSLDRVVYGYTF	TGTGCCAGCAGCTTGGACAGGGTGGTATATGGCTACACCTTC
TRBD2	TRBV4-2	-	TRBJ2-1	CASSQDPGTSGSNEQFF	TGTGCCAGCAGCCAAGATCCAGGGACTAGCGGGAGTAATGAGCAGTTCTTC
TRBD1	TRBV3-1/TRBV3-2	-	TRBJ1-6	CASRRGDRVNSPLHF	TGTGCCAGCAGGCGGGGGGACAGGGTAAATTCACCCCTCCACTTT
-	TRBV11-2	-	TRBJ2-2	CASSLDGNTGELFF	TGTGCCAGCAGCTTAGACGGGAACACCGGGGAGCTGTTTTTT
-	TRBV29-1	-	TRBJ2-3	CSVALPSTDTQYF	TGCAGCGTTGCCCTACCTAGCACAGATACGCAGTATTTT
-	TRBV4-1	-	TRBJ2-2	CASSQARAGELFF	TGCGCCAGCAGCCAAGCCAGGGCCGGGGAGCTGTTTTTT
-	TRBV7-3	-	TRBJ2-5	CASSLSPNRVQETQYF	TGTGCCAGCAGCTTAAGCCCTAACAGGGTCCAAGAGACCCAGTACTTC
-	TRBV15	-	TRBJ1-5	CATSRDQRGKGQPQHF	TGTGCCACCAGCAGAGATCAAAGGGGAAAGGGTCAGCCCCAGCATTTT
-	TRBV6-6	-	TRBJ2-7	CASSSRAGFNEQYF	TGTGCCAGCAGTTCTAGGGCGGGGTTTAACGAGCAGTACTTC
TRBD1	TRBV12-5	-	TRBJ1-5	CASGSHRGAFNQPQHF	TGTGCTAGTGGTTCCCACAGGGGGGCCTTCAATCAGCCCCAGCATTTT
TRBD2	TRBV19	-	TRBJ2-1	CASSITGGPHEQFF	TGTGCCAGTAGTATCACGGGGGGGCCCCATGAGCAGTTCTTC
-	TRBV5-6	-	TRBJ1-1	CASSLLNTEAFF	TGTGCCAGCAGCTTGTTAAACACTGAAGCTTTCTTT
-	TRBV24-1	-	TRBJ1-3	CATSDLQTGHSGNTIYF	TGTGCCACCAGTGATTTGCAGACAGGCCACTCTGGAAACACCATATATTTT
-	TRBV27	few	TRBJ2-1	CASSLSPPGLSYNEQFF	TGTGCCAGCAGTTTATCTCCCCCGGGACTCTCCTACAATGAGCAGTTCTTC
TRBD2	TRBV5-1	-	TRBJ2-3	CASSSLAGGPADTQYF	TGCGCCAGCAGCTCCCTAGCGGGAGGGCCCGCAGATACGCAGTATTTT
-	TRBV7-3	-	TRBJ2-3	CASSRTGTDTQYF	TGTGCCAGCAGTAGGACTGGCACAGATACGCAGTATTTT
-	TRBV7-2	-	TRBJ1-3	CASSLSFLMGGARGNTIYF	TGTGCCAGCAGCTTATCCTTCCTCATGGGGGGTGCTCGGGGAAACACCATATATTTT
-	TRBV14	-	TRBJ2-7	CASSRARFEQYF	TGTGCCAGCAGCCGAGCTCGGTTTGAGCAGTACTTC
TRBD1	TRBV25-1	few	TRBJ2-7	CASSESQGAPYEQYF	TGTGCCAGCAGTGAAAGCCAGGGGGCTCCCTACGAGCAGTACTTC
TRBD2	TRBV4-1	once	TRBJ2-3	CASSRSGGIADTQYF	TGCGCCAGCAGCCGTAGCGGGGGGATAGCAGATACGCAGTATTTT
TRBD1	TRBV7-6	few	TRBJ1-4	CASSPRQGVEKLFF	TGTGCCAGCAGCCCCCGACAGGGGGTGGAAAAACTGTTTTTT
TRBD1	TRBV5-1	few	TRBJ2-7	CASSYRGYEQYF	TGCGCCAGCAGCTACAGGGGTTACGAGCAGTACTTC
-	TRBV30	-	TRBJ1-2	CACPLNNYGYTF	TGTGCCTGCCCCCTAAATAACTATGGCTACACCTTC
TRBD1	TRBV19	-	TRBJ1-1	CASSGQGVGNTEAFF	TGTGCCAGTAGTGGACAGGGTGTGGGGAACACTGAAGCTTTCTTT
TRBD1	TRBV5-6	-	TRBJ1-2	CASSLGQGSGYTF	TGTGCCAGCAGCTTGGGACAGGGTTCGGGCTACACCTTC
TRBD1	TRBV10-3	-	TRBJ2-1	CAISDGQGSSYNEQFF	TGTGCCATCAGTGACGGACAGGGTTCCTCCTACAATGAGCAGTTCTTC
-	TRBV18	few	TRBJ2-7	CASSPSSYEQYF	TGTGCCAGCTCCCCGAGCTCCTACGAGCAGTACTTC
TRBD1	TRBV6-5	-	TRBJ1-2	CASSSVGQGSYGYTF	TGTGCCAGCAGTTCCGTAGGACAGGGCAGCTATGGCTACACCTTC
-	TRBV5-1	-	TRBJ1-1	CASRALGDTEAFF	TGCGCCAGCAGGGCTTTAGGGGACACTGAAGCTTTCTTT
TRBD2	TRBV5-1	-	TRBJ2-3	CASSPTSGRTVTQYF	TGCGCCAGCAGCCCCACTAGCGGGAGAACTGTTACGCAGTATTTT
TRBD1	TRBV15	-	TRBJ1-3	CATSTGGPRSGNTIYF	TGTGCCACCAGCACAGGGGGACCTCGCTCTGGAAACACCATATATTTT
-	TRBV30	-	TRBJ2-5	CAWTPGQGYQETQYF	TGTGCCTGGACCCCGGGACAAGGGTACCAAGAGACCCAGTACTTC
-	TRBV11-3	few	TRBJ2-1	CASSISTTLWNEQFF	TGTGCCAGCAGCATAAGTACTACCTTGTGGAATGAGCAGTTCTTC
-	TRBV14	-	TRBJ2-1	CASSSLGGVNYNEQFF	TGTGCCAGCAGCTCGCTCGGGGGAGTGAACTACAATGAGCAGTTCTTC
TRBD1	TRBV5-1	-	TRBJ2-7	CASSLGGTGYAEQYF	TGCGCCAGCAGCTTAGGTGGGACAGGGTACGCCGAGCAGTACTTC
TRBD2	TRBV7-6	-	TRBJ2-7	CASSLNPAGGAHYEQYF	TGTGCCAGCAGCTTAAATCCAGCGGGAGGGGCCCACTACGAGCAGTACTTC
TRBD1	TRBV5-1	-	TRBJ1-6	CASRPGQGNSPLHF	TGCGCCAGCAGACCGGGACAGGGGAATTCACCCCTCCACTTT
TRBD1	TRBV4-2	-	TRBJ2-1	CASSQRTGTHNEQFF	TGTGCCAGCAGCCAACGGACAGGGACTCACAATGAGCAGTTCTTC
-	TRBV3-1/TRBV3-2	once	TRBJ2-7	CASSQGDSLSYEQYF	TGTGCCAGCAGCCAAGGGGACTCGCTATCCTACGAGCAGTACTTC
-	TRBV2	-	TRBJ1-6	CASSGDNSPLHF	TGTGCCAGCTCAGGGGATAATTCACCCCTCCACTTT
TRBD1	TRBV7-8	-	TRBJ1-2	CASSLHGTVNYGYTF	TGTGCCAGCAGCCTGCACGGGACAGTTAACTATGGCTACACCTTC